Presented here are 32 T cell receptor beta chains from one specimen sequenced in a study of T cell clonality in common variable immunodeficiency. TCRdb keeps only in-frame clones here, not all; method: immunoSEQ multiplex PCR. This sample carries under 40,000 clones, none of them present only once. Sequencing was carried out using peripheral blood mononuclear cells. Receptors were obtained from a person aged 18 to 70 in good health.

This clone was seen ten or more times. The missing CDR3 end, 3 residues past where the read stops, is filled in from the germline J gene. This chain links TRBV20-1 with TRBJ2-2, with 7 bases matching TRBD2. CDR3 size: 15 residues. The V gene end was trimmed by 6 bases and the J gene end by 6 bases; junction bases not matched to a gene: 13. Germline V gene lookup returns CDR1 DFQATT and CDR2 SNEGSKA (reference sequence). The chain's CDR3 is CSAVTGGSFAGELFF. Incomplete CDR3 DNA: TGCAGTGCCGTAACGGGCGGGAGTTTCGCCGGGGAG.

This clone was counted ten times or more. The CDR3 goes on 3 residues after the read ends, and that part is filled in from the germline J gene. V usage is TRBV20-1 and J usage is TRBJ2-1; possible D gene TRBD2, 6 bases. The germline CDR1 and CDR2 sequences are DFQATT and SNEGSKA (reference sequence). The CDR3 is made up of 14 amino acids. Trimming cost V 5 bases and J 4 bases, with 15 bases left between them. The CDR3 spells CSAPPGLQYNEQFF. The sequenced part of the CDR3 DNA is TGCAGTGCTCCGCCGGGACTTCAATACAATGAG.

This clone was counted ten times or more. The read ends 3 residues shy of where the CDR3 ends; the end is completed using the germline J gene. The rearrangement joins TRBV4-1 to TRBJ2-5; 8 nucleotides agree with TRBD2. The germline gives CDR1 MGHRA, CDR2 YSYEKL. The CDR3 totals 15 residues. Trimming cost V 4 bases and J 2 bases; bases outside gene matches: 6. The CDR3 sequence is CASSRSSGEQETQYF. Incomplete CDR3 DNA: TGCGCCAGCAGCCGCAGTAGCGGGGAACAAGAGACC.

In this sample, this clone turned up many times. The CDR3 end falls 3 residues outside the read, so it is completed with the germline J gene. This chain uses TRBV7-9 with TRBJ1-1; D not resolved. The CDR3 loop spans 15 amino acids. V lost 2 bases, J lost 0 bases, and 10 bases lay in between. From germline, CDR1 is SEHNR and CDR2 FQNEAQ (reference sequence). CDR3 loop: CASSLSQQLNTEAFF. CDR3 DNA, as far as it was read: TGTGCCAGCAGCTTATCACAGCAACTGAACACTGAA.

There are many counts of this clone. The read halts 3 residues ahead of the CDR3 end, with the missing end drawn from the germline J gene. The chain combines TRBV10-3 with TRBJ2-1, with TRBD1 identical over 7 bases. With V trimmed by 8 bases and J by 7 bases, 5 bases remained unmatched. The germline CDR1 and CDR2 sequences are ENHRY and SYGVKD. The CDR3 has 12 amino acids. CDR3 DNA (partial): TGTGCCATCCGGGCGACAGGGAATGAG. This codes for CAIRATGNE. The entire CDR3 reads CAIRATGNEQFF.

This clone was seen ten or more times. The CDR3 loop is CASSSGGGANYGYTF. The DNA read from the CDR3 is TGTGCCAGCAGCTCCGGGGGTGGGGCCAACTATGGC. The gene calls are TRBV5-4 and TRBJ1-2, with a weak D call TRBD1 (5 bases). The CDR3 end is not reached by the read, which stops 3 residues before it; the germline J gene fills it in. Per germline, CDR1 SGHNT and CDR2 YYREEE (reference sequence). This CDR3 is 15 amino acids long. The V gene lost 3 bases and the J gene lost 2 bases, with 14 bases spanning the gap.

This clone was counted ten times or more. The read ends 3 residues early relative to the CDR3; the germline J gene fills the gap. The gene calls are TRBV2 and TRBJ1-5; D is unresolved. The germline V gene has CDR1 SNHLY and CDR2 FYNNEI. The ends were cut back, 3 bases at V and 1 base at J, with 19 bases in the middle. The CDR3 runs 18 residues. The CDR3 DNA, read in part, is TGTGCCAGCAGTGAGTCGAGTTCTATAGGGTTAAGCAATCAGCCC. This gives the protein CASSESSSIGLSNQP. The complete CDR3 sequence is CASSESSSIGLSNQPQHF.

This clone was recorded at least ten times. Read data end 3 residues before the CDR3 end; the end is taken from the germline J gene. In the same sample, other DNA sequences code for this CDR3. The chain links TRBV19 to TRBJ2-7, with TRBD1 as a possible D gene (6 bases). Germline assignment: CDR1 LNHDA and CDR2 SQIVND (reference sequence). Trimming pared 2 bases from V and 1 base from J, leaving 6 bases between. The CDR3 loop spans 13 amino acids. Here the CDR3 reads CASSIQGSYEQYF. CDR3 DNA (partial): TGTGCCAGTAGTATACAGGGGTCCTACGAG.

The sample holds many counts of this clone. The read finishes 3 residues shy of the CDR3 end, and the germline J gene is used to complete it. The J gene is TRBJ2-3, the V gene TRBV3-1 (or the pseudogene TRBV3-2); tentative D call: TRBD2 (5 bases). The V end was cut by 1 base, the J end by 4 bases, with 15 bases between. There are 16 residues in the CDR3. The V gene's germline CDR1 is LGHDT and CDR2 YNNKEL (reference sequence). CDR3 protein: CASSQGPMRASDTQYF. CDR3 DNA, as far as it was read: TGTGCCAGCAGCCAAGGCCCGATGAGGGCATCAGATACG.

This clone was found many times. The read is 3 residues too short to cover the CDR3 end, so that end is filled in from the germline J gene. The genes are TRBV2 and TRBJ2-7; TRBD2 matches 8 bases. The CDR3 contains 15 residues. Looked up from germline, CDR1 is SNHLY and CDR2 is FYNNEI. The junction had 9 bases not matched to a gene; V was cut back by 5 bases and J by 3 bases. CDR3 protein: CASSFKREFLYEQYF. The covered CDR3 bases are TGTGCCAGCAGTTTTAAGCGGGAGTTTCTCTACGAG.

This clone was counted at least ten times. The observed sequence ends 3 residues before the CDR3 terminus, with the missing tail filled in from the germline J gene. The chain combines TRBV4-1 with TRBJ2-5; 14 bases fit TRBD2. Germline V gives CDR1 MGHRA, CDR2 YSYEKL. The CDR3 extends over 17 amino acids. With 2 bases clipped from V and 4 bases from J, the junction kept 6 bases outside the gene matches. CDR3 residues: CASSQPTSGRARETQYF. The CDR3 bases that were read are TGCGCCAGCAGCCAACCGACTAGCGGGAGGGCTCGAGAGACC.

This clone was seen at least ten times. Read coverage stops 3 residues before the CDR3 terminus; the germline J gene supplies the remainder. This chain uses TRBV24-1 with TRBJ2-3; D gene ambiguous. This CDR3 contains 11 residues. Germline V gene lookup returns CDR1 KGHDR and CDR2 SFDVKD. CDR3 loop: CATEILGTQYF. The CDR3 bases that were read are TGTGCCACCGAAATATTAGGGACG.

In its sample, this clone was seen a few times. Sequencing ends 3 residues short of the CDR3 end; the germline J gene provides the rest. The chain is built from TRBV11-1 and TRBJ2-3; D is unresolved. V shed 0 bases and J shed 0 bases, with 7 bases lying between them. From germline, CDR1 is SGHAT and CDR2 FQDESV (reference sequence). The CDR3 is 15 amino acids. The covered CDR3 bases are TGTGCCAGCAGCTTAGCCCCCAGGAGCACAGATACG. Protein: CASSLAPRSTDT. The CDR3 in full is CASSLAPRSTDTQYF.

This clone has ten or more counts. The part of the CDR3 DNA that was read is TGTGCCAGCAGCTTAGCTGCGAACTCCTACGAG. Translation: CASSLAANSYE. The entire CDR3 is CASSLAANSYEQYF. V usage is TRBV7-8 and J usage is TRBJ2-7; D is uncertain. The sequenced fragment ends 3 residues before the CDR3 boundary, so the rest is inferred from the germline J gene. The CDR3 has 14 residues. Deletions cut 0 bases from V and 0 bases from J, with 6 bases between. CDR1 and CDR2 (germline): SGHVS, FQNEAQ.

This clone was seen ten or more times. The observed sequence ends 3 residues before the CDR3 terminus, with the missing tail filled in from the germline J gene. The V gene is TRBV7-8, the J gene TRBJ1-5; TRBD1 is a possible D gene (6 bases). Germline lookup yields CDR1 SGHVS and CDR2 FQNEAQ. The CDR3 sequence is 16 residues long. V was trimmed by 5 bases and J by 1 base, leaving 15 bases between them. The CDR3 loop reads CASSEMGGASNQPQHF. Incomplete CDR3 DNA: TGTGCCAGCAGCGAAATGGGGGGGGCGAGCAATCAGCCC.

There are many counts of this clone. Read coverage stops 3 residues before the CDR3 terminus; the germline J gene supplies the remainder. The chain joins TRBV4-2 to TRBJ2-5; D gene unclear. Per the germline V gene, CDR1 is LGHNA and CDR2 is YNFKEQ. The ends were cut back, 2 bases at V and 3 bases at J, with 7 bases in the middle. The CDR3 loop spans 13 amino acids. The part of the CDR3 DNA that was read is TGTGCCAGCAGCCAAAGTCAGAAAGAGACC. It codes for CASSQSQKET. In full, the CDR3 reads CASSQSQKETQYF.

This clone has a handful of counts. Read sequence stops 3 residues before the CDR3 end, and the germline J gene provides the missing end. The chain employs TRBV7-2 and TRBJ1-2; D unresolved. Germline CDR1 SGHTA, CDR2 FQGNSA. This CDR3 contains 15 residues. CDR3 sequence: CASSSRLAGEGKYTF. CDR3 DNA (partial): TGTGCCAGCAGCTCTCGACTAGCGGGAGAGGGTAAG.

This clone was seen at least ten times. The sequence runs out 3 residues before the end of the CDR3; the remainder is reconstructed from the germline J gene. This chain links TRBV13 with TRBJ2-3, with 8 nucleotides matching TRBD1. The CDR3 spans 16 residues. Germline trimming cut 5 bases from V and 0 bases from J; bases unmatched to any gene: 7. Germline V CDR1 and CDR2: PRHDT, FYEKMQ (reference sequence). CDR3 bases read: TGTGCCAGCAGCATCTACAGGGGGTCTAGCACAGATACG. Translated, it gives CASSIYRGSSTDT. The entire CDR3 sequence reads CASSIYRGSSTDTQYF. The whole variable domain, filled in from reference TRBV13 and TRBJ2-3, reads AAGVIQSPRHLIKEKRETATLKCYPIPRHDTVYWYQQGPGQDPQFLISFYEKMQSDKGSIPDRFSAQQFSDYHSELNMSSLELGDSALYFCASSIYRGSSTDTQYFGPGTRLTVL.

This clone was recorded at least ten times. The read is 3 residues too short to cover the CDR3 end, so that end is filled in from the germline J gene. V and J are TRBV12-5 and TRBJ1-2, with 8 positions matching TRBD1. Germline trimming cut 5 bases from V and 4 bases from J; bases unmatched to any gene: 9. CDR1 and CDR2 (germline): LGHNT, FRNRAP. There are 15 residues in the CDR3. The part of the CDR3 DNA that was read is TGTGCTAGTGGTCCCGGGACAGGCGAATTCTATGGC. This translates into CASGPGTGEFYG. The entire CDR3 protein reads CASGPGTGEFYGYTF.

The sample holds many counts of this clone. The CDR3 is cut off 3 residues early in the read; its end comes from the germline J gene. The V call is TRBV27, the J call TRBJ1-2; 9 bases fit TRBD1. Germline CDR1 and CDR2: MNHEY and SMNVEV (reference sequence). The length of the CDR3 is 14 residues. The CDR3 loop reads CASSLGGQGVGYTF. CDR3 bases read: TGTGCCAGCAGTTTAGGGGGACAGGGTGTCGGC.

The sample holds a few counts of this clone. The read gets to within 3 residues of the CDR3 end, and the germline J gene fills in the rest. The rearrangement uses TRBV19 and TRBJ1-3, with D possibly being TRBD1 (6 bases). The CDR3 consists of 16 residues. Deletions cut 11 bases from V and 2 bases from J, with 22 bases between. CDR1 is LNHDA, CDR2 SQIVND, per germline (reference sequence). CDR3 DNA, as far as it was read: TGTGCCGGTAAGCCCGGCGAGGCAGGGGCTGGAAACACC. It is translated as CAGKPGEAGAGNT. The entire CDR3 reads CAGKPGEAGAGNTIYF.

This clone was found a few times. The missing CDR3 end, 3 residues past where the read stops, is filled in from the germline J gene. The chain combines TRBV18 with TRBJ2-3; 9 nucleotides agree with TRBD1. The ends lost 4 bases at V and 2 bases at J; junction bases unmatched: 4. CDR1 and CDR2 (germline): KGHSH, LQKENI. The CDR3 is 15 residues long. The CDR3 spells CASSRGQGLTDTQYF. The sequenced CDR3 bases are TGTGCCAGCTCACGGGGACAGGGACTCACAGATACG.

This clone came up many times. The read gets to within 3 residues of the CDR3 end, and the germline J gene fills in the rest. The chain joins TRBV20-1 to TRBJ2-1; 13 nucleotides match TRBD2. Trimming took 0 bases from V and 7 from J; bases not matched to a gene: 9. Germline V lookup: CDR1 DFQATT, CDR2 SNEGSKA (reference sequence). There are 17 residues in the CDR3. CDR3 loop: CSARETSGRAGWNEQFF. CDR3 DNA (partial): TGCAGTGCTAGAGAAACTAGCGGGAGGGCTGGATGGAATGAG.

The table lists this clone with many counts. The CDR3 end falls 3 residues outside the read, so it is completed with the germline J gene. The chain links TRBV7-9 to TRBJ2-7; maybe TRBD1 (6 bases). Germline assignment: CDR1 SEHNR and CDR2 FQNEAQ (reference sequence). V lost 1 base, J lost 6 bases, and 10 bases lay in between. This CDR3 has 13 amino acids. The CDR3 loop reads CASSLGTGFEQYF. The CDR3 DNA, read in part, is TGTGCCAGCAGCTTAGGCACAGGGTTCGAG.

The sample holds many counts of this clone. Read sequence stops 3 residues before the CDR3 end, and the germline J gene provides the missing end. The V gene is TRBV18, the J gene TRBJ2-1; 7 bases match TRBD1. After removal of 4 bases from V and 3 bases from J, the junction contained 3 bases not matched to a gene. Germline V CDR1 and CDR2: KGHSH, LQKENI. The CDR3 spans 14 residues. Partial CDR3 DNA: TGTGCCAGCTCACTGACAGGGTACTACAATGAG. This sequence encodes CASSLTGYYNE. The CDR3 in its entirety is CASSLTGYYNEQFF.

This clone was observed at least ten times. Here the CDR3 reads CAWSRVSPTEAFF. CDR3 bases read: TGTGCCTGGAGCCGAGTAAGCCCCACTGAA. The chain is built from TRBV30 and TRBJ1-1; D remains ambiguous. Read data end 3 residues before the CDR3 end; the end is taken from the germline J gene. The CDR3 is made up of 13 amino acids. V was cut by 3 bases and J by 4 bases, with 12 bases left in between. Germline loops: CDR1 GTSNPN, CDR2 SVGIG (reference sequence).

This clone was counted many times. Sequencing ends 3 residues short of the CDR3 end; the germline J gene provides the rest. The chain is built from TRBV2 and TRBJ1-2; D might be TRBD1 (6 bases). Deletions cut 4 bases from V and 6 bases from J, with 9 bases between. This CDR3 spans 12 amino acids. Germline lookup yields CDR1 SNHLY and CDR2 FYNNEI. CDR3 bases read: TGTGCCAGCAGTGGACAGGCAGATGGC. Its protein is CASSGQADG. The entire CDR3 sequence reads CASSGQADGYTF.

This clone appeared many times. The read is 3 residues too short to cover the CDR3 end, so that end is filled in from the germline J gene. The J gene is TRBJ1-2, the V gene TRBV14, with a weak D call TRBD1 (6 bases). In germline, CDR1 is SGHDN, CDR2 FVKESK. The CDR3 extends over 14 amino acids. Deletions cut 4 bases from V and 7 bases from J, with 16 bases between. The CDR3 loop is CASSRQEGSFGYTF. CDR3 DNA, as far as it was read: TGTGCCAGCAGCCGACAGGAAGGTTCATTTGGC.

This clone turned up a few times. Read data end 3 residues before the CDR3 end; the end is taken from the germline J gene. V usage is TRBV19 and J usage is TRBJ2-2; 9 bases match TRBD2. The germline CDR1 and CDR2 sequences are LNHDA and SQIVND (reference sequence). CDR3 length: 17 residues. J lost 6 bases, V lost 3 bases, and 11 bases had no gene match. The CDR3 region is CASSISITSGWAGELFF. CDR3 DNA, as far as it was read: TGTGCCAGTAGTATTTCAATCACTAGCGGGTGGGCCGGGGAG.

The sample holds many counts of this clone. Sequencing ends 3 residues short of the CDR3 end; the germline J gene provides the rest. The chain is built from TRBV5-1 and TRBJ1-1, with a tentative D call TRBD1 (6 bases). The CDR3 spans 12 residues. CDR1 is SGHRS and CDR2 is YFSETQ in the germline V gene. The CDR3 loop is CASSLGNREAFF. The sequenced CDR3 bases are TGCGCCAGCAGCTTGGGAAACAGGGAG.

This clone was detected ten times or more. The sequence runs out 3 residues before the end of the CDR3; the remainder is reconstructed from the germline J gene. The chain is built from TRBV20-1 and TRBJ2-3; TRBD2 agrees at 11 bases. The trim removed 2 bases at V and 2 bases at J, leaving 6 bases unmatched. The CDR3 consists of 16 residues. CDR1 is DFQATT, CDR2 SNEGSKA, per germline (reference sequence). The CDR3 region is CSARLPSGRTTDTQYF. CDR3 DNA (partial): TGCAGTGCTAGACTGCCTAGCGGGAGGACCACAGATACG.

This clone has at least ten counts. The sequenced part of the CDR3 DNA is TGTGCCAGCAGTGTTCATCAAGGTACCTACGAG. Protein sequence: CASSVHQGTYE. The whole CDR3 sequence reads CASSVHQGTYEQYF. V gene TRBV6-1 combines with J gene TRBJ2-7; unclear D gene. Read coverage stops 3 residues before the CDR3 terminus; the germline J gene supplies the remainder. The V and J ends lost 4 bases and 2 bases respectively, with 12 bases between them. The CDR3 consists of 14 residues. The V gene's germline CDR1 is MNHNS and CDR2 SASEGT.